Listed here are 22 T cell receptor beta chains from one sample, sequenced in a study of blood T cell repertoires in COVID-19. Some clones are missing from TCRdb's copy, which holds only in-frame ones; the method was immunoSEQ multiplex PCR. Of 150,000 to 200,000 clones listed, roughly 82% are singletons. Sequenced: peripheral blood. The receptors were gathered from a woman in her sixties or seventies with acute or convalescent COVID-19.

The chain recombines TRBV19 with TRBJ2-1; tentative D call: TRBD2 (6 bases). The V end lost 4 bases, the J end lost 4 bases, and 17 bases lay between the germline ends. Germline V gene lookup returns CDR1 LNHDA and CDR2 SQIVND (reference sequence). This CDR3 is 16 amino acids long. CDR3 residues: CASSTAGGGVYNEQFF. Written as DNA, the CDR3 is TGTGCCAGTAGTACCGCCGGGGGAGGTGTGTACAATGAGCAGTTCTTC.

The rearrangement joins TRBV5-1 to TRBJ1-2, with D unresolved. The V gene's germline CDR1 is SGHRS and CDR2 YFSETQ. The CDR3 has 15 residues. V lost 0 bases, J lost 0 bases, and 9 bases lay in between. CDR3: CASSLGVIANYGYTF. Written as DNA, the CDR3 is TGCGCCAGCAGCTTGGGAGTTATAGCTAACTATGGCTACACCTTC.

The rearrangement joins TRBV5-6 to TRBJ2-7; TRBD1 might be the D (6 bases). Germline CDR1 is SGHDT and CDR2 is YYEEEE. This CDR3 contains 14 residues. With 0 bases removed from V and 7 bases from J, the gap between germline ends came to 14 bases. The CDR3 here is CASSLDRALGEQYF. CDR3 DNA sequence: TGTGCCAGCAGCTTGGACAGGGCCCTCGGGGAGCAGTACTTC.

The J gene is TRBJ2-1, the V gene TRBV6-5, with 8 bases that match TRBD2. The germline gives CDR1 MNHEY, CDR2 SVGAGI. This CDR3 spans 15 amino acids. V dropped 6 bases and J dropped 5; count of bases not matched to a gene: 9. The CDR3 loop reads CASRSTGLVNNEQFF. DNA of the CDR3: TGTGCCAGCAGGAGCACGGGACTAGTTAACAATGAGCAGTTCTTC.

The chain has TRBV30 and TRBJ1-2; 9 positions match TRBD1. The V gene's germline CDR1 is GTSNPN and CDR2 SVGIG (reference sequence). The CDR3 is made up of 16 amino acids. V gave up 2 bases and J gave up 5 bases; unmatched junction bases: 12. CDR3 amino acids: CAWSRDRAFSTYGYTF. The CDR3 coding sequence is TGTGCCTGGAGTAGGGACAGGGCTTTTAGTACGTATGGCTACACCTTC.

This clone has only a few counts. V usage is TRBV18 and J usage is TRBJ2-5, with 7 nucleotides matching TRBD1. J lost 1 base, V lost 6 bases, and 5 bases had no gene match. The CDR3 has 14 residues. Looked up from germline, CDR1 is KGHSH and CDR2 is LQKENI. For the CDR3, the DNA is TGTGCCAGCTCCCTGGGACAGACCCAAGAGACCCAGTACTTC. Its translation: CASSLGQTQETQYF.

The V call is TRBV12-5, the J call TRBJ1-1; D possibly corresponds to TRBD1 (6 bases). This CDR3 spans 14 amino acids. Trimming stripped 1 base from V and 4 bases from J, with 10 bases between. Germline V gene sequence: CDR1 LGHNT, CDR2 FRNRAP. The CDR3, as DNA: TGTGCTAGTGGTTTGGGAGAACAGGGCACTGAAGCTTTCTTT. Translated: CASGLGEQGTEAFF.

This clone was counted only a few times. This sequence joins TRBV20-1 and TRBJ1-1; no reliable D call. V dropped 5 bases and J dropped 1 base, with 5 bases sitting between them. Germline CDR1 DFQATT, CDR2 SNEGSKA (reference sequence). There are 11 residues in the CDR3. The CDR3 DNA reads as TGCAGTGCTCTAGGGAACACTGAAGCTTTCTTT. Its translation: CSALGNTEAFF.

The chain has TRBV29-1 and TRBJ1-4; a weak D match, TRBD1 (6 bases). There are 14 residues in the CDR3. With 6 bases removed from V and 8 bases from J, the gap between germline ends came to 19 bases. Germline V CDR1 and CDR2: SQVTM, ANQGSEA. In DNA, the CDR3 is TGCAGCGTCAGCCCCGGGACCCAGGGGGAAAAACTGTTTTTT. It codes for CSVSPGTQGEKLFF.

The chain joins TRBV6-2 or TRBV6-3 to TRBJ2-1; 13 bases align to TRBD2. Germline CDR1 is MNHEY and CDR2 is SVGEGT. V lost 5 bases, J lost 6 bases, and 4 bases stayed unmatched. This CDR3 is built from 15 residues. The CDR3 reads CASSPRTSGSNEQFF. The CDR3 DNA sequence: TGTGCCAGCAGTCCCAGGACTAGCGGGAGCAATGAGCAGTTCTTC.

The chain couples TRBV4-3 to TRBJ2-4; D is ambiguous. Trimming took off 0 bases at V and 0 bases at J, with 6 bases between the two ends. The CDR3 runs 15 residues. Germline V lookup: CDR1 LGHNA, CDR2 YSLEER. In nucleotides, the CDR3 is TGCGCCAGCAGCCAAGATCCGTTAGCCAAAAACATTCAGTACTTC. This translates into CASSQDPLAKNIQYF.

This clone has a single count. The chain is built from TRBV27 and TRBJ2-7, with 8 bases lining up with TRBD1. Germline V gene data show CDR1 as MNHEY and CDR2 as SMNVEV (reference sequence). The CDR3 totals 15 residues. V shed 6 bases, J shed 2 bases, and the junction held 9 bases outside the gene matches. The CDR3 DNA sequence: TGTGCCAGCAGCCTAACCCGACAGGGGCCCTACGAGCAGTACTTC. Its translation is CASSLTRQGPYEQYF.

The V gene is TRBV6-5, the J gene TRBJ2-7; TRBD2 agrees at 7 bases. With 7 bases clipped from V and 3 bases from J, the junction kept 6 bases outside the gene matches. CDR3 size: 13 residues. CDR1 and CDR2 (germline): MNHEY, SVGAGI. CDR3 in DNA: TGTGCCAGCACGGCGGGAGTAATCTACGAGCAGTACTTC. It is translated as CASTAGVIYEQYF.

The V gene is TRBV7-9, the J gene TRBJ2-7; 8 bases fit TRBD1. This CDR3 is 17 amino acids long. Germline-derived CDR1 and CDR2 are SEHNR and FQNEAQ (reference sequence). Germline trimming cut 3 bases from V and 1 base from J; bases unmatched to any gene: 11. CDR3 amino acids: CASSLAPWDRRSYEQYF. As DNA, the CDR3 is TGTGCCAGCAGCTTGGCACCGTGGGACAGGAGATCCTACGAGCAGTACTTC.

The chain is built from TRBV4-2 and TRBJ1-2; D call uncertain. The germline V and J ends were trimmed by 0 bases and 1 base, with 6 bases remaining between them. Germline V gives CDR1 LGHNA, CDR2 YNFKEQ. The CDR3 sequence is 14 residues long. CDR3 sequence reads: CASSQDPRNYGYTF. As DNA, the CDR3 is TGTGCCAGCAGCCAAGACCCCCGTAACTATGGCTACACCTTC.

This clone showed up just once. The gene calls are TRBV20-1 and TRBJ1-1; D gene ambiguous. This CDR3 is built from 14 residues. Trimming took 3 bases from V and 0 from J, leaving 11 bases between them. Germline CDR1 DFQATT, CDR2 SNEGSKA (reference sequence). CDR3 nucleotides: TGCAGTGCTAGTAGTTCGAGGCTGAACACTGAAGCTTTCTTT. This codes for CSASSSRLNTEAFF.

This chain connects TRBV6-1 to TRBJ2-3; 12 bases line up with TRBD2. This CDR3 region has 17 residues. From germline, CDR1 is MNHNS and CDR2 SASEGT. V was pared by 4 bases and J by 2 bases, with 7 bases of the junction left unmatched. The CDR3 reads CASSGLTSGGNTDTQYF. The CDR3 coding sequence is TGTGCCAGCAGTGGCCTGACTAGCGGGGGCAACACAGATACGCAGTATTTT.

V and J are TRBV7-6 and TRBJ2-3; TRBD2 matches at 8 bases. Trimming cost V 2 bases and J 10 bases; bases outside gene matches: 8. This CDR3 is 14 amino acids long. Germline V gene data show CDR1 as SGHVS and CDR2 as FNYEAQ. The CDR3, as DNA: TGTGCCAGCAGCTTACAGGATGGGACTAGTGCGCAGTATTTT. Translation: CASSLQDGTSAQYF.

The chain combines TRBV10-2 with TRBJ2-3; 9 positions agree with TRBD2. From germline, CDR1 is WSHSY and CDR2 SAAADI. The CDR3 is 17 amino acids. The junction had 4 bases not matched to a gene; V was cut back by 0 bases and J by 0 bases. The CDR3 here is CASSESGSGGSTDTQYF. The CDR3 region has the DNA TGCGCCAGCAGTGAGTCCGGGAGCGGGGGGAGCACAGATACGCAGTATTTT.

J is TRBJ1-2 and V is TRBV7-2; TRBD1 matches 9 bases. Germline V gives CDR1 SGHTA, CDR2 FQGNSA. This CDR3 is built from 15 residues. After removal of 5 bases from V and 6 bases from J, the junction contained 10 bases not matched to a gene. DNA of the CDR3: TGTGCCAGCAGCGGCCGGGACAGGGTTATCAATGGCTACACCTTC. It encodes CASSGRDRVINGYTF.

The rearrangement links TRBV5-5 to TRBJ2-3; 15 bases fit TRBD2. Germline V gives CDR1 SGHKS, CDR2 YYEKEE (reference sequence). J lost 3 bases, V lost 0 bases, and 5 bases had no gene match. CDR3 length: 18 residues. The CDR3 nucleotides read TGTGCCAGCAGCTTGGTAGGACTAGCGGGGGGGGCGACAGATACGCAGTATTTT. Translation gives CASSLVGLAGGATDTQYF.

This clone was observed a handful of times. The V call is TRBV5-1, the J call TRBJ2-5; 10 bases align to TRBD1. CDR3 length: 15 amino acids. CDR1 SGHRS and CDR2 YFSETQ come from the germline V gene. The V gene end was trimmed by 5 bases and the J gene end by 2 bases; junction bases not matched to a gene: 6. This chain's CDR3 is CASSQEDRGQETQYF. CDR3 DNA sequence: TGCGCCAGCAGTCAGGAGGACAGGGGGCAAGAGACCCAGTACTTC. Looking up the rest from reference TRBV5-1 and TRBJ2-5 gives the full variable domain: KAGVTQTPRYLIKTRGQQVTLSCSPISGHRSVSWYQQTPGQGLQFLFEYFSETQRNKGNFPGRFSGRQFSNSRSEMNVSTLELGDSALYLCASSQEDRGQETQYFGPGTRLLVL.